This TCR beta chain emerged from a study of blood T cell repertoires in COVID-19. About the research overall: Italy, Spain and the United States were the sources of the convalescent and acute COVID-19 samples. Sources were T cells, B-cell-depleted T cells, or PBMCs; the material itself was cDNA or gDNA.

The CDR3 sequence is 18 residues long. Trimming stripped 3 bases from V and 2 bases from J, with 19 bases between. The germline V gene has CDR1 ENHRY and CDR2 SYGVKD. TCRdb's table, derived via immunoSEQ multiplex PCR, lists solely in-frame clones and lacks some. The sample has 140,000 or so clones; roughly 80% are singletons. The receptor was derived from a man aged 65 to 79 who had recovered from COVID-19. Material: peripheral blood. The chain carries TRBV10-3 and TRBJ2-2; the D gene is possibly TRBD1 (6 bases). The CDR3 here is CAISDRGQMRTNTGELFF. Here the CDR3 DNA reads TGTGCCATCAGTGACAGGGGTCAGATGAGGACCAACACCGGGGAGCTGTTTTTT.